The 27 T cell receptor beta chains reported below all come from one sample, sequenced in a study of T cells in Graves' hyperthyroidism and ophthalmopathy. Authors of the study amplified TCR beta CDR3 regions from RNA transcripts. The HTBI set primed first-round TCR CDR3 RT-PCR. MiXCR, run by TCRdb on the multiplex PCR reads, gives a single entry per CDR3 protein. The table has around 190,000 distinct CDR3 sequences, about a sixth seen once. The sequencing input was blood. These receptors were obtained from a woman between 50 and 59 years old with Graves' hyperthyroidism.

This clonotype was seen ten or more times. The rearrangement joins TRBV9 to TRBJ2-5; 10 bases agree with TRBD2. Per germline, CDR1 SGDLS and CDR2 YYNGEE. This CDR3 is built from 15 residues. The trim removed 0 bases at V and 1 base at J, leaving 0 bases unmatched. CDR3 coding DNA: TGTGCCAGCAGCGTAGGGACTAGCGGCCAAGAGACCCAGTACTTC. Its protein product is CASSVGTSGQETQYF. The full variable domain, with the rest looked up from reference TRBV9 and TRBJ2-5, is DSGVTQTPKHLITATGQRVTLRCSPRSGDLSVYWYQQSLDQGLQFLIQYYNGEERAKGNILERFSAQQFPDLHSELNLSSLELGDSALYFCASSVGTSGQETQYFGPGTRLLVL.

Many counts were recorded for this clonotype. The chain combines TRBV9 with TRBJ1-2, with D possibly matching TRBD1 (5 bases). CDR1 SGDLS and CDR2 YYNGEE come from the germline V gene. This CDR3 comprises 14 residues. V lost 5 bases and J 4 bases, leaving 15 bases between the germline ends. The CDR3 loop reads CASSPGQGPYGYTF. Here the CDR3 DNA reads TGTGCCAGCAGTCCCGGACAAGGACCCTATGGCTACACCTTC.

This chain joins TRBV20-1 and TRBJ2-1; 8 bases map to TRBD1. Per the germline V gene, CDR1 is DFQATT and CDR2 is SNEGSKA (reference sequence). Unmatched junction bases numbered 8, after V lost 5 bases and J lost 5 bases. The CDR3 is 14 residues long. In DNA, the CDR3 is TGCAGTGCTTACCGGGACAGGAATGACAATGAGCAGTTCTTC. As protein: CSAYRDRNDNEQFF.

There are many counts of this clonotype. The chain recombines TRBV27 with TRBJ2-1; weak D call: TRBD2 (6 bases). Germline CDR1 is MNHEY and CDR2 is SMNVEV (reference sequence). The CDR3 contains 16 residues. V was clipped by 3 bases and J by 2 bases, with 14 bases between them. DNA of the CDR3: TGTGCCAGCAGTTTCCTCCGGACTACTACCTACAATGAGCAGTTCTTC. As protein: CASSFLRTTTYNEQFF.

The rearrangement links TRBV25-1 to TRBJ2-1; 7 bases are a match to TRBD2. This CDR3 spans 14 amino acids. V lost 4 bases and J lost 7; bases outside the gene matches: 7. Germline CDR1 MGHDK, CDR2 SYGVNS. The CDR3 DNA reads TGTGCCAGCAGTGCTCATACTAGCGCGAATGAGCAGTTCTTC. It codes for CASSAHTSANEQFF.

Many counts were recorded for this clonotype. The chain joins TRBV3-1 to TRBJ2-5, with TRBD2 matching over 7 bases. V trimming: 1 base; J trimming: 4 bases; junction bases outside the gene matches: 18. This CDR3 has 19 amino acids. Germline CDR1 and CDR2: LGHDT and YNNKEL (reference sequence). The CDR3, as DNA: TGTGCCAGCAGCCAAGTCGCCGCCCGGTGGGAGGGCGCTACAGAGACCCAGTACTTC. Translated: CASSQVAARWEGATETQYF.

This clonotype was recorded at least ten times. The CDR3 DNA is TGTGCCAGCAACCCCATGGGGAGGGCCCCCGGGGAGCTGTTTTTT. Protein product: CASNPMGRAPGELFF. The gene calls are TRBV7-8 and TRBJ2-2; TRBD2 aligns across 7 bases. The CDR3 totals 15 residues. V dropped 7 bases and J dropped 6; count of bases not matched to a gene: 11. Germline assignment: CDR1 SGHVS and CDR2 FQNEAQ.

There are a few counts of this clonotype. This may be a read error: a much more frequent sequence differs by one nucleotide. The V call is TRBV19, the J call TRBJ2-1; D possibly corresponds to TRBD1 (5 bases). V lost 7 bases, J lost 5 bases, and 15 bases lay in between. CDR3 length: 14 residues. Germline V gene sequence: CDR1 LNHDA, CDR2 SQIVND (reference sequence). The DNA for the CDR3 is TGTGCCAGTATTGGGCAGGGAAAGGACAATGAGCAGTTCTTC. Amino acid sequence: CASIGQGKDNEQFF.

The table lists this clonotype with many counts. In DNA, the CDR3 is TGTGCCAGCACGGCGACAGGACGCACAGATACGCAGTATTTT. Protein sequence: CASTATGRTDTQYF. The genes are TRBV7-2 and TRBJ2-3; D might be TRBD1 (6 bases). The CDR3 extends over 14 amino acids. Germline V CDR1 and CDR2: SGHTA, FQGNSA. V lost 7 bases, J lost 1 base, and 12 bases lay in between.

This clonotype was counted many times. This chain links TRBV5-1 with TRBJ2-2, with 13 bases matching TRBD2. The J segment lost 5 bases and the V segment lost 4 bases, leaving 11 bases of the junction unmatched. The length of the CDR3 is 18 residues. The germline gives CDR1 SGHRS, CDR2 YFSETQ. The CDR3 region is CASSPGLAGRARTGELFF. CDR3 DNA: TGCGCCAGCAGCCCGGGACTAGCGGGACGTGCGAGGACCGGGGAGCTGTTTTTT. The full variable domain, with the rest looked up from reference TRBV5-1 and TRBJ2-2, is KAGVTQTPRYLIKTRGQQVTLSCSPISGHRSVSWYQQTPGQGLQFLFEYFSETQRNKGNFPGRFSGRQFSNSRSEMNVSTLELGDSALYLCASSPGLAGRARTGELFFGEGSRLTVL.

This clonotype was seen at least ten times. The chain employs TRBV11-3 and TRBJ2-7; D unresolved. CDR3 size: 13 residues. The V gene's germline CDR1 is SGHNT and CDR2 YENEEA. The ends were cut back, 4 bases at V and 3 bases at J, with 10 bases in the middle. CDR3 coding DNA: TGTGCCAGCAGCTCATTTACTTTCTACGAGCAGTACTTC. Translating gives CASSSFTFYEQYF. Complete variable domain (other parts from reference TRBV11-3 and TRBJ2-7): EAGVVQSPRYKIIEKKQPVAFWCNPISGHNTLYWYLQNLGQGPELLIRYENEEAVDDSQLPKDRFSAERLKGVDSTLKIQPAELGDSAVYLCASSSFTFYEQYFGPGTRLTVT.

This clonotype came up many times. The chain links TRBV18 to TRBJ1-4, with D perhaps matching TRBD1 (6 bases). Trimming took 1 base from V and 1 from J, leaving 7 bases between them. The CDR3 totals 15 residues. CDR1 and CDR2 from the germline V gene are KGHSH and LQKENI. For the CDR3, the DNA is TGTGCCAGCTCACCACAGGGGGAAACTAATGAAAAACTGTTTTTT. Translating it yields CASSPQGETNEKLFF.

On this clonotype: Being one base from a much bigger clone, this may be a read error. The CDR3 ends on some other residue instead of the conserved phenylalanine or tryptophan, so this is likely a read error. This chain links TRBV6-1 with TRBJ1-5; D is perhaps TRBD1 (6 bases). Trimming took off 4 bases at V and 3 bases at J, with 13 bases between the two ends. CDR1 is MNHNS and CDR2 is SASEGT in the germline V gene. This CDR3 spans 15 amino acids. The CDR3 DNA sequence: TGTGCCAGCAGTGGGTGGGGGCAGTCCAATCAGCCCCAGCATCTT. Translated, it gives CASSGWGQSNQPQHL.

The CDR3 here is CASSTLSGESYNEQFF. The DNA for the CDR3 is TGTGCCAGCAGTACTCTCAGCGGGGAGTCCTACAATGAGCAGTTCTTC. V is TRBV27 and J is TRBJ2-1; 7 bases fit TRBD2. The CDR3 extends over 16 amino acids. Germline-derived CDR1 and CDR2 are MNHEY and SMNVEV (reference sequence). V lost 5 bases and J lost 1; bases outside the gene matches: 8.

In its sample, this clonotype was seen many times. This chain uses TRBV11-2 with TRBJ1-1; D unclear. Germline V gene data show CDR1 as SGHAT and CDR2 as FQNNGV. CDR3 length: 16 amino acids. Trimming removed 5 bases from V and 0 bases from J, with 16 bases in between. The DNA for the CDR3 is TGTGCCAGCAGCCCTCTCAGGTCTAGCATGAACACTGAAGCTTTCTTT. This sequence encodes CASSPLRSSMNTEAFF.

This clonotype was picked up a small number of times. Here the CDR3 reads CASSLDQRGTEAFF. CDR3 sequence (DNA): TGTGCCAGCAGCTTAGATCAGAGGGGCACTGAAGCTTTCTTT. The rearrangement joins TRBV7-2 to TRBJ1-1; TRBD1 might be the D (5 bases). The CDR3 sequence is 14 residues long. Germline CDR1 and CDR2: SGHTA and FQGNSA. V gave up 1 base and J gave up 4 bases, with 10 bases separating them.

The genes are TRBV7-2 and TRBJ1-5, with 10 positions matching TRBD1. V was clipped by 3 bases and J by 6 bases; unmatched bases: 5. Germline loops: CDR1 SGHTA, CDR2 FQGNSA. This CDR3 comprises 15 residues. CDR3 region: CASSLTGTGVQPQHF. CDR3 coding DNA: TGTGCCAGCAGCTTGACCGGGACAGGGGTTCAGCCCCAGCATTTT.

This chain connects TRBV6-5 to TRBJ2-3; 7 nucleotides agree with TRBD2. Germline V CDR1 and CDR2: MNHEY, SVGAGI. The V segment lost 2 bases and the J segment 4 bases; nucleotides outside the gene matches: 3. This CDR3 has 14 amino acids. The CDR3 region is CASSYGRAADTQYF. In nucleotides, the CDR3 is TGTGCCAGCAGTTACGGGAGGGCCGCAGATACGCAGTATTTT.

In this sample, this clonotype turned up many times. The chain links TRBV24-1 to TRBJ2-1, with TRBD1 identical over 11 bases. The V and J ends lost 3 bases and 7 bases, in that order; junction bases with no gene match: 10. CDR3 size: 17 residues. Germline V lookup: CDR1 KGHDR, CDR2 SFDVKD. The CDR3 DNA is TGTGCCACCAGTGATCCAAGGGAGGACAGGGGGCTGAATGAGCAGTTCTTC. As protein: CATSDPREDRGLNEQFF.

Here the CDR3 DNA reads TGCAGTGCTAGACCGCCGGGACTAGCGGGATACACAATGTACGAGCAGTTCTTC. Protein product: CSARPPGLAGYTMYEQFF. The V call is TRBV20-1, the J call TRBJ2-1, with TRBD2 matching 13 bases. This CDR3 spans 18 amino acids. V lost 2 bases to trimming and J lost 10 bases; unmatched junction nucleotides: 17. CDR1 DFQATT and CDR2 SNEGSKA come from the germline V gene (reference sequence).

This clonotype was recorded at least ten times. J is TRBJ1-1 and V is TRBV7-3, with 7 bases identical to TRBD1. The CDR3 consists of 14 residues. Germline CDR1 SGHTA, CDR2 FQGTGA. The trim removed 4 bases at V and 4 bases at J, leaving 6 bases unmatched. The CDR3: CASSSQGRVTEAFF. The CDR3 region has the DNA TGTGCCAGCAGCTCACAGGGGAGGGTCACTGAAGCTTTCTTT.

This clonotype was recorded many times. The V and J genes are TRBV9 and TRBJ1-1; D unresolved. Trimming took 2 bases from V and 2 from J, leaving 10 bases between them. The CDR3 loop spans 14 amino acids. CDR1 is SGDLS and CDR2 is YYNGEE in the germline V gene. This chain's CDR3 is CASSVLPDNTEAFF. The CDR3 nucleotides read TGTGCCAGCAGCGTTCTACCAGATAACACTGAAGCTTTCTTT.

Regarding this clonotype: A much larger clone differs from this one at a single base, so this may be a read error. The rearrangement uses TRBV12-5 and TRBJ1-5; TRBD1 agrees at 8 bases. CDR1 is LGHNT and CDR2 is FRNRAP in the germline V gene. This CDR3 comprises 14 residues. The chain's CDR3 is CTSGPGTGDQPQHF. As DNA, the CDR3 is TGTACTAGTGGTCCCGGGACAGGAGATCAGCCCCAGCATTTT.

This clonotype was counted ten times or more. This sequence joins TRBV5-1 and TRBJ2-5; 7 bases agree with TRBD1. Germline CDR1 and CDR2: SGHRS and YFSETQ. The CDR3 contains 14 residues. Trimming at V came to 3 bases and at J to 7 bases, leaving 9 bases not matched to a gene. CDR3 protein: CASSSGGMSGTQYF. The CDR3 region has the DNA TGCGCCAGCAGCTCAGGGGGAATGTCCGGGACCCAGTACTTC.

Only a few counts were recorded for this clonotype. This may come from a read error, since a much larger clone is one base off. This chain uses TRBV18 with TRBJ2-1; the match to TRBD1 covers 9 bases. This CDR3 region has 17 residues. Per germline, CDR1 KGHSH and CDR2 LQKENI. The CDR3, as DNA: TGTGCCAACTCACCAACTCTACAGGGGGCGAAGCGCGATGAGCAGTTCTTC. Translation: CANSPTLQGAKRDEQFF.

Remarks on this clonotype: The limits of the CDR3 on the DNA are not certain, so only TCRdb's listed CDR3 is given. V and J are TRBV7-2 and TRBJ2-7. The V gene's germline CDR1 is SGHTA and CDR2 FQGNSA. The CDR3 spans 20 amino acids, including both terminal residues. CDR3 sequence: CASSFYICSATNRAPNEQYF.

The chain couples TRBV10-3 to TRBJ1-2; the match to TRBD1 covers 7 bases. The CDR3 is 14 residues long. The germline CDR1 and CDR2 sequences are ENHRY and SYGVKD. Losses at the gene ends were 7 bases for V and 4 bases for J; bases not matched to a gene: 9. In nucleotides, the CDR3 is TGTGCCATCAAGGGTTCCGGGACAGTCTATGGCTACACCTTC. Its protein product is CAIKGSGTVYGYTF.